These 19 T cell receptor beta chains originate from one sample sequenced in a study of blood T cell repertoires in COVID-19. The method was immunoSEQ multiplex PCR; TCRdb's version includes in-frame clones alone and lacks a portion of them. The sample carries 150,000 to 200,000 clones, 75% to 90% recorded once. Sequencing was performed on peripheral blood. These receptors came from a man aged 35 to 55 with acute or convalescent COVID-19.

This clone was recorded only once. The chain uses TRBV2 and TRBJ1-4, with 7 bases aligning to TRBD1. Per the germline V gene, CDR1 is SNHLY and CDR2 is FYNNEI. CDR3 length: 14 amino acids. J was trimmed by 3 bases and V by 4 bases; bases with no gene match: 2. CDR3 sequence (DNA): TGTGCCAGCAGTGTCACAGGGGCTAATGAAAAACTGTTTTTT. Translation gives CASSVTGANEKLFF.

The chain links TRBV19 to TRBJ2-7; D unresolved. Deletions cut 5 bases from V and 4 bases from J, with 9 bases between. The CDR3 contains 12 residues. Per germline, CDR1 LNHDA and CDR2 SQIVND (reference sequence). CDR3 sequence reads: CASSLDGYEQYF. For the CDR3, the DNA is TGTGCCAGTAGTCTTGACGGGTACGAGCAGTACTTC.

The chain combines TRBV5-1 with TRBJ1-1; 11 nucleotides align to TRBD1. The germline V gene encodes CDR1 SGHRS and CDR2 YFSETQ. Germline trimming cut 0 bases from V and 3 bases from J; bases unmatched to any gene: 7. This CDR3 spans 17 amino acids. CDR3 nucleotides: TGCGCCAGCAGCTTGGAAGGACAGGGGGCCGTGGACACTGAAGCTTTCTTT. Amino acid sequence: CASSLEGQGAVDTEAFF.

The V call is TRBV4-3, the J call TRBJ1-2, with TRBD1 matching over 8 bases. Germline assignment: CDR1 LGHNA and CDR2 YSLEER. V lost 3 bases to trimming and J lost 7 bases; unmatched junction nucleotides: 10. The CDR3 runs to 15 residues. The CDR3 bases are TGCGCCAGCAGCCATGGACAGGGAAGAGGGGGTGGCTACACCTTC. It codes for CASSHGQGRGGGYTF.

The V gene is TRBV5-1, the J gene TRBJ1-2, with no clear D. The germline CDR1 and CDR2 sequences are SGHRS and YFSETQ. The CDR3 is 14 residues long. V dropped 0 bases and J dropped 1 base, with 7 bases sitting between them. CDR3 residues: CASSLAGVNYGYTF. In DNA, the CDR3 is TGCGCCAGCAGCTTGGCCGGGGTTAACTATGGCTACACCTTC.

The rearrangement joins TRBV4-3 to TRBJ2-3; TRBD2 aligns across 9 bases. The length of the CDR3 is 17 residues. Losses at the gene ends were 0 bases for V and 3 bases for J; bases not matched to a gene: 7. Germline V gives CDR1 LGHNA, CDR2 YSLEER. The chain's CDR3 is CASSQDTLAGQTDTQYF. The CDR3 DNA reads as TGCGCCAGCAGCCAAGATACCCTAGCGGGGCAAACAGATACGCAGTATTTT.

With regard to this clone: Sequence at one end of the junction differs from germline and may be a read error. V gene TRBV7-7 combines with J gene TRBJ2-2; tentative D call: TRBD1 (5 bases). In germline, CDR1 is SSHAT, CDR2 FNYEAQ (reference sequence). The CDR3 is 18 residues long. The DNA for the CDR3 is TGTGCTAGCAGCCCTCTGCCTCAGGGATTCGCGAACACCGGGGAGCTGTTTTTT. As protein: CASSPLPQGFANTGELFF.

The chain has TRBV19 and TRBJ2-5; 9 bases are shared with TRBD2. With 5 bases clipped from V and 4 bases from J, the junction kept 20 bases outside the gene matches. Germline V gives CDR1 LNHDA, CDR2 SQIVND (reference sequence). The CDR3 is 19 residues long. CDR3 bases: TGTGCCAGTAGTTCTACAGTCCCGGGACTAGCACGGGCACGAGAGACCCAGTACTTC. Its protein is CASSSTVPGLARARETQYF.

V gene TRBV3-1 (or the pseudogene TRBV3-2) combines with J gene TRBJ2-7, with 7 positions matching TRBD2. The CDR3 is made up of 17 amino acids. From germline, CDR1 is LGHDT and CDR2 YNNKEL (reference sequence). With V trimmed by 6 bases and J by 4 bases, 18 bases remained unmatched. In DNA form, the CDR3 reads TGTGCCAGCAGTCCGGGACTACTCAACCGGGGATTTTACGAGCAGTACTTC. Amino acids: CASSPGLLNRGFYEQYF.

CDR3 sequence (DNA): TGTGCCAGCAGCTACCAGACTATTTCGGATACGCAGTATTTT. Its translation is CASSYQTISDTQYF. The chain has TRBV11-2 and TRBJ2-3; D is possibly TRBD2 (5 bases). The V and J ends lost 4 bases and 6 bases respectively, with 14 bases between them. This CDR3 spans 14 amino acids. Looked up from germline, CDR1 is SGHAT and CDR2 is FQNNGV.

The genes are TRBV2 and TRBJ1-1, with D maybe TRBD1 (5 bases). Germline CDR1 is SNHLY and CDR2 is FYNNEI. V was clipped by 3 bases and J by 4 bases, with 15 bases between them. The CDR3 totals 15 residues. The CDR3 sequence is CASSETLTDTTEAFF. The CDR3 DNA reads TGTGCCAGCAGTGAGACTTTGACAGATACCACTGAAGCTTTCTTT.

The V call is TRBV7-2, the J call TRBJ1-6; TRBD1 agrees at 7 bases. The CDR3 consists of 15 residues. Germline CDR1 and CDR2: SGHTA and FQGNSA. The V segment lost 5 bases and the J segment 4 bases; nucleotides outside the gene matches: 5. The CDR3 reads CASSSRDSYNSPLHF. CDR3 nucleotides: TGTGCCAGCAGCAGCCGGGACAGTTATAATTCACCCCTCCACTTT.

Concerning this clone: Other DNA sequences in this specimen translate into the identical CDR3. The rearrangement links TRBV5-1 to TRBJ2-7; 8 nucleotides match TRBD2. V shed 0 bases, J shed 0 bases, and the junction held 2 bases outside the gene matches. The CDR3 is made up of 15 amino acids. Germline-derived CDR1 and CDR2 are SGHRS and YFSETQ. As DNA, the CDR3 is TGCGCCAGCAGCTTGGCCGGGACTAGCTCCTACGAGCAGTACTTC. It specifies CASSLAGTSSYEQYF.

This clone has more than one count but fewer than ten. The genes are TRBV5-1 and TRBJ1-4; 7 nucleotides agree with TRBD1. The CDR3 has 15 residues. V lost 4 bases and J lost 2; bases outside the gene matches: 5. The V gene's germline CDR1 is SGHRS and CDR2 YFSETQ. CDR3 DNA: TGCGCCAGCAGCGGAACAGGGGTGACTAATGAAAAACTGTTTTTT. Translation gives CASSGTGVTNEKLFF.

The genes are TRBV7-2 and TRBJ2-7; D is unresolved. Germline V lookup: CDR1 SGHTA, CDR2 FQGNSA. Trimming stripped 2 bases from V and 4 bases from J, with 9 bases between. The CDR3 has 13 amino acids. The chain's CDR3 is CASSLSSRYEQYF. CDR3 sequence (DNA): TGTGCCAGCAGCTTATCGAGTCGTTACGAGCAGTACTTC.

The V gene is TRBV25-1, the J gene TRBJ1-2; TRBD1 agrees at 7 bases. V was pared by 1 base and J by 1 base, with 3 bases of the junction left unmatched. The length of the CDR3 is 15 residues. The germline CDR1 and CDR2 sequences are MGHDK and SYGVNS. CDR3 nucleotide sequence: TGTGCCAGCAGTGAATCGGGGACAGTTAACTATGGCTACACCTTC. This codes for CASSESGTVNYGYTF.

V and J are TRBV3-1 (or the pseudogene TRBV3-2) and TRBJ2-5, with 7 nucleotides matching TRBD1. CDR3 size: 15 residues. The germline CDR1 and CDR2 sequences are LGHDT and YNNKEL (reference sequence). J was trimmed by 2 bases and V by 3 bases; bases with no gene match: 6. This CDR3 reads CASSHAGTAQETQYF. The CDR3 region has the DNA TGTGCCAGCAGCCACGCCGGGACAGCACAAGAGACCCAGTACTTC.

The sample holds a few counts of this clone. The V call is TRBV5-1, the J call TRBJ1-3, with 7 bases aligning to TRBD1. V lost 2 bases and J lost 1; bases outside the gene matches: 3. Germline values: CDR1 SGHRS, CDR2 YFSETQ. This CDR3 region has 15 residues. This CDR3 reads CASSLNRGSGNTIYF. The CDR3, as DNA: TGCGCCAGCAGCTTAAACAGGGGATCTGGAAACACCATATATTTT.

This clone was counted a single time. The J gene is TRBJ2-3, the V gene TRBV6-2 or TRBV6-3, with D possibly being TRBD1 (5 bases). Germline V lookup: CDR1 MNHEY, CDR2 SVGEGT. There are 14 residues in the CDR3. Trimming cost V 5 bases and J 1 base, with 10 bases left between them. CDR3 sequence reads: CASSQGVRTDTQYF. The CDR3 nucleotides read TGTGCCAGCAGTCAGGGTGTACGCACAGATACGCAGTATTTT.